The subject of this entry is one T cell receptor beta chain. The record originates from a study of blood T cell repertoires in COVID-19. Study summary: T cells, B-cell-depleted T cells, or PBMCs provided the cDNA or gDNA that served as material.

The V gene's germline CDR1 is SGHRS and CDR2 YFSETQ. With V trimmed by 0 bases and J by 8 bases, 5 bases remained unmatched. The CDR3 sequence is 15 residues long. Original analysis: Amplification from reference gene primers served as the basis for estimated nucleated cell counts. Profiled with immunoSEQ multiplex PCR; TCRdb holds only in-frame clones, not every one. D and trimming were read from the DNA, whereas the V and J calls and clone size are those reported in that table. The sample carries roughly 280,000 clones, 70% to 90% recorded once. The receptor was derived from a woman aged 70-85 years with acute or convalescent COVID-19. Sequenced sample: peripheral blood. The J gene is TRBJ1-4, the V gene TRBV5-1; TRBD1 matches 9 bases. CDR3 in amino acids: CASSLEQGAWEKLFF. The CDR3 region has the DNA TGCGCCAGCAGCTTGGAACAGGGGGCCTGGGAAAAACTGTTTTTT.